This T cell receptor (beta chain) was observed in a study of blood T cells in healthy people across ages. The wider study: In model experiments, template switching was able to capture about one barcoded beta molecule for every two T cells that were present. The study's findings and limits: The study lacked donor CMV status, which possibly confounded expanded clonotype changes. Across samples, TCR beta diversity tracked strongly with naive T cell percentage.

This clonotype was counted only a few times. What it binds is not known. The use of a sample-barcoded 5' primer and a J-beta primer mix characterized a second PCR of roughly 6 to 11 cycles. Tags on each cDNA molecule came from a template-switch adaptor with 12 random nucleotides. One entry per CDR3 protein results from TCRdb running MiXCR on the 5' RACE reads. The sample yields about 580,000 distinct CDR3 sequences, 40% to 50% seen once. Per germline, CDR1 SGHDN and CDR2 FVKESK. CDR3 length: 15 amino acids. V shed 3 bases and J shed 0 bases, with 11 bases lying between them. The V call is TRBV14, the J call TRBJ1-2; D perhaps matches TRBD1 (6 bases). The sequence was obtained from an elderly man in good health. Sequenced material: blood. The DNA for the CDR3 is TGTGCCAGCAGCCACACAGGGTTAGCTAACTATGGCTACACCTTC. It is translated as CASSHTGLANYGYTF.